The text below deals with one T cell receptor beta chain. No antigen is known for it. The data belong to a study of regulatory T cells in long-lasting Graves disease. Study-wide background: Antithyroid drug use was under 3 months in newly diagnosed Graves' patients. General study results and limits: Whereas 966 public clonotypes were shared by new patients, persistent patients shared more, at roughly 3,000.

Specified time point: newly diagnosed GD, antithyroid drugs for less than 3 months. Extracted RNA from PBMCs served as the source of the TCR library. The CDR3 loop spans 15 amino acids. V was shortened by 2 bases and J by 4 bases, with 14 bases between the two germline ends. CDR1 SGHAT and CDR2 FQDESV come from the germline V gene (reference sequence). TCR beta libraries were built with iRepertoire HTBI primers and Arm-PCR of CDR3 regions. A single record per CDR3 protein comes from TCRdb applying MiXCR to the multiplex PCR reads. The sample yields 300,000 to 400,000 distinct CDR3 sequences, roughly a sixth seen once. This sample also appeared in a second study, on T cells in Graves' hyperthyroidism and ophthalmopathy. That paper notes: Carried out on the TCR CDR3, a first-round RT-PCR used the HTBI primer set. Most expanded thyroid clonotypes above 0.001 also appeared in blood.

The source was peripheral blood mononuclear cells (PBMCs), collected at new diagnosis, from a patient treated with antithyroid drugs. The sequence was obtained from a man aged 35 to 55 with Graves disease. The chain couples TRBV11-1 to TRBJ1-1, with unresolved D. DNA of the CDR3: TGTGCCAGCAGCTTAAGTTCCTGGTCGGGCACTGAAGCTTTCTTT. This encodes CASSLSSWSGTEAFF.